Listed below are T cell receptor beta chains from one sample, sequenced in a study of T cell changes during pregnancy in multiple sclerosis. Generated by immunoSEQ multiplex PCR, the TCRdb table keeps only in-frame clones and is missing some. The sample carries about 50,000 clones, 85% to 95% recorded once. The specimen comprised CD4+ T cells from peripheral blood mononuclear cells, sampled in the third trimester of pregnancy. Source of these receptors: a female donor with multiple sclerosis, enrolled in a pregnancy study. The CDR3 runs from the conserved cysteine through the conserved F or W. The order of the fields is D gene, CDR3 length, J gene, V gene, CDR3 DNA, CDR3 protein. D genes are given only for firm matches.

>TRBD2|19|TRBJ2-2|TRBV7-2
TGTGCCAGCAGCTTAGGTTTAGCGGGGGGGCGAGGAACCACCGGGGAGCTGTTTTTT
CASSLGLAGGRGTTGELFF
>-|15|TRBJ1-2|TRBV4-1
TGCGCCAGCAGCCAAGACTTCCCCTCAGGGTATGGCTACACCTTC
CASSQDFPSGYGYTF
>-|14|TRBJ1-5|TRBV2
TGTGCCAGCGACAGTTCCTATAGCAATCAGCCCCAGCATTTT
CASDSSYSNQPQHF
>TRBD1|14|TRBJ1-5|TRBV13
TGTGCCAGCAGCGAACAGGGGAAGAATCAGCCCCAGCATTTT
CASSEQGKNQPQHF
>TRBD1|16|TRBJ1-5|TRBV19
TGTGCCAGTAGTATGGGGACAGGGCCTAGCAATCAGCCCCAGCATTTT
CASSMGTGPSNQPQHF
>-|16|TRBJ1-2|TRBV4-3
TGCGCCAGCAGCCAAGATGGGGTACGGGAAGGCTATGGCTACACCTTC
CASSQDGVREGYGYTF
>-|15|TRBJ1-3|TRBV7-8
TGTGCCAGCAGCCCCCTCGGCAGGGCTGGAAACACCATATATTTT
CASSPLGRAGNTIYF
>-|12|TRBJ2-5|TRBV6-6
TGTGGGACGGGGGGCACCCAAGAGACCCAGTACTTC
CGTGGTQETQYF
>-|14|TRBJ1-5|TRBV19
TGTGCCACGAGGACAGTCTATAGCAATCAGCCCCAGCATTTT
CATRTVYSNQPQHF
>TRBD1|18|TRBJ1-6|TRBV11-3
TGTGCCAGCAGCCGGGGGACAGGGTTCCGCTCCTATAATTCACCCCTCCACTTT
CASSRGTGFRSYNSPLHF
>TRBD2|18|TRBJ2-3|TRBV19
TGTGCCAGTAGTATCGCGGGCGGAGCGGGAGCTAGCACAGATACGCAGTATTTT
CASSIAGGAGASTDTQYF
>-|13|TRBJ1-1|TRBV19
TGTGCCAGTAGTACTAAAAAGAACACTGAAGCTTTCTTT
CASSTKKNTEAFF
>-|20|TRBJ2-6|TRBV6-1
TGTGCCAGCAGTGAAGTAGGGGCCAGGCCCCTTTTCTCTGGGGCCAACGTCCTGACTTTC
CASSEVGARPLFSGANVLTF
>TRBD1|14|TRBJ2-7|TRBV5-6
TGTGCCAGCAGCTGGGGGGACAGGACGGACGAGCAGTACTTC
CASSWGDRTDEQYF
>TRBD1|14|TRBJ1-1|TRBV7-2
TGTGCCAGCAGCATAGGACAGGGGGCCACTGAAGCTTTCTTT
CASSIGQGATEAFF
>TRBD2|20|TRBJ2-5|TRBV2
TGTGCCAGCCGAGTGGGTTTCGCCCTTAAGACTAGCGGGGGGGCGGAGACCCAGTACTTC
CASRVGFALKTSGGAETQYF
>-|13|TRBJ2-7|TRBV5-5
TGTGCCAGCAGCTTGGTGGCTAGCTACGAGCAGTACTTC
CASSLVASYEQYF
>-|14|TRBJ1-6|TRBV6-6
TGTGCCAGCAGTTTAACAGATACCTATTCACCCCTCCACTTT
CASSLTDTYSPLHF
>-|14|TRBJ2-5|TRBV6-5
TGTGCCAGCAGTTACTCGTCCGGGCAAGAGACCCAGTACTTC
CASSYSSGQETQYF
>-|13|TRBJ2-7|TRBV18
TGTGCCAGCTCACCAGTTGTCCAGGCCGGGGAGTACTTC
CASSPVVQAGEYF
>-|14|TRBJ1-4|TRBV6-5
TGTGCCAGCAGTTCGGGGACTACTAGGGAAAAACTGTTTTTT
CASSSGTTREKLFF
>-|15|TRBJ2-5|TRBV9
TGTGCCAGCAGCGGCGGACTACGTCGGCAAGAGACCCAGTACTTC
CASSGGLRRQETQYF
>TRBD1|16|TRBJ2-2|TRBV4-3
TGCGCCAGCAGCCAACCGACAGGGTCCGACACCGGGGAGCTGTTTTTT
CASSQPTGSDTGELFF
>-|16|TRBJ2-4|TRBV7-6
TGTGCCAGCAGCCCAGAGCCCGCTAGCGTTAGTCGGGTTCAGTACTTC
CASSPEPASVSRVQYF
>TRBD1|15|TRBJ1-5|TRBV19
TGTGCCAGTAGTATAGACAGGGGGCGAAGTCAGCCCCAGCATTTT
CASSIDRGRSQPQHF